This TCR beta chain was observed in a study of post-analysis software for immune sequencing data. Overall study: Relapsing-remitting, secondary progressive and progressive-relapsing multiple sclerosis were all included among the disease courses.

The CDR3 is 13 residues long. V lost 7 bases and J 0 bases, leaving 10 bases between the germline ends. The germline V gene encodes CDR1 ENHRY and CDR2 SYGVKD. Study-wide results and limits: The study found TRBV5-6, TRBV5-1 and TRBV20-1 among a few TRBV segments more frequent in patients than controls.

Built from TCR beta cDNA, the libraries had unique molecular identifiers in them. TCRdb itself ran the PCR reads through MiXCR, one entry per CDR3 protein. This table holds hundreds of thousands of distinct CDR3 sequences, roughly 50% found once. Comment on this clonotype: Its antigen is as yet unknown.

This chain joins TRBV10-3 and TRBJ2-7; D unclear. Sequencing input: blood. This clonotype was obtained from a girl aged 5 to 17 with multiple sclerosis. Written as DNA, the CDR3 is TGTGCCATCAACAACGGAAGCTCCTACGAGCAGTACTTC. This codes for CAINNGSSYEQYF.